One and the same sample provided the 22 T cell receptor beta chains below, sequenced in a study of CD8 T cells in ankylosing spondylitis. TCRdb ran MiXCR on the 5' RACE reads and lists one entry per CDR3 protein. The sample holds around 340,000 distinct CDR3 sequences; around 20% are singletons and the top ten take about an eighth. Material for sequencing was blood, either unsorted or a sorted T cell fraction (not recorded which). The receptors derive from a male donor with ankylosing spondylitis or in good health (not recorded which).

This chain uses TRBV9 with TRBJ1-1; tentatively, D is TRBD1 (5 bases). This CDR3 is 16 amino acids long. Germline V gene data show CDR1 as SGDLS and CDR2 as YYNGEE. Trimming removed 0 bases at V and 3 bases at J, with 15 bases between. CDR3 residues: CASSVGRGGMDTEAFF. The CDR3 DNA reads as TGTGCCAGCAGCGTAGGCCGTGGGGGGATGGACACTGAAGCTTTCTTT.

The chain links TRBV11-1 to TRBJ2-3, with 9 positions matching TRBD1. The CDR3 is made up of 18 amino acids. Germline values: CDR1 SGHAT, CDR2 FQDESV (reference sequence). V gave up 5 bases and J gave up 0 bases; unmatched junction bases: 12. The DNA for the CDR3 is TGTGCCAGCAGCCCGCTCCTAACAGGGGGCCAAAGCACAGATACGCAGTATTTT. It translates to CASSPLLTGGQSTDTQYF.

This clonotype was seen a few times. The chain has TRBV28 and TRBJ2-1; D is unclear. The CDR3 runs to 13 residues. Trimming took off 5 bases at V and 2 bases at J, with 7 bases between the two ends. Germline V lookup: CDR1 MDHEN, CDR2 SYDVKM. The CDR3: CASSPRTYNEQFF. CDR3 sequence (DNA): TGTGCCAGCAGTCCCAGGACCTACAATGAGCAGTTCTTC. Full variable domain (outside the CDR3, taken from reference TRBV28 and TRBJ2-1): DVKVTQSSRYLVKRTGEKVFLECVQDMDHENMFWYRQDPGLGLRLIYFSYDVKMKEKGDIPEGYSVSREKKERFSLILESASTNQTSMYLCASSPRTYNEQFFGPGTRLTVL.

There are a few counts of this clonotype. The chain joins TRBV5-1 to TRBJ2-1; TRBD2 matches 12 bases. This CDR3 has 15 residues. Per the germline V gene, CDR1 is SGHRS and CDR2 is YFSETQ. V lost 5 bases and J lost 4; bases outside the gene matches: 4. The CDR3 nucleotides read TGCGCCAGCAGTTGGACTAGCGGGGCTTACAATGAGCAGTTCTTC. Translation: CASSWTSGAYNEQFF.

The chain combines TRBV4-2 with TRBJ2-7; TRBD2 matches 8 bases. Per germline, CDR1 LGHNA and CDR2 YNFKEQ. Unmatched junction bases numbered 7, after V lost 1 base and J lost 2 bases. CDR3 size: 16 residues. The chain's CDR3 is CASSQVSGLVAYEQYF. In DNA form, the CDR3 reads TGTGCCAGCAGCCAAGTTTCGGGACTAGTTGCCTACGAGCAGTACTTC.

This clonotype is a singleton in its sample. Relative to the germline gene, one junction end is altered; a read error may explain this. J is TRBJ2-1 and V is TRBV3-1; 9 nucleotides align to TRBD2. The V gene's germline CDR1 is LGHDT and CDR2 YNNKEL (reference sequence). The length of the CDR3 is 15 residues. The CDR3 DNA follows: TGTGCCTGCAGCCAACCCCCTTCTACGGCGGGGGGGACCTTCTTC. Residues: CACSQPPSTAGGTFF.

The V gene is TRBV10-3, the J gene TRBJ1-2, with 9 bases aligning to TRBD1. J gave up 6 bases and V 10 bases, and 9 bases lay outside the gene matches. CDR3 length equals 13 residues. The germline CDR1 and CDR2 sequences are ENHRY and SYGVKD. Written as DNA, the CDR3 is TGTGCCACCCTGAGAGGACAGGGGCATGGCTACACCTTC. The encoded protein is CATLRGQGHGYTF.

The V call is TRBV20-1, the J call TRBJ2-7; no definite D call. Germline V gene data show CDR1 as DFQATT and CDR2 as SNEGSKA (reference sequence). The CDR3 has 15 residues. Trimming took 1 base from V and 0 from J, leaving 13 bases between them. CDR3 coding DNA: TGCAGTGCTAGAGGCCCCCAGAGGAGCTCCTACGAGCAGTACTTC. Its translation is CSARGPQRSSYEQYF.

In DNA form, the CDR3 reads TGTGCCAGCACTCAGGGGCTCTCCTACAATGAGCAGTTCTTC. It is translated as CASTQGLSYNEQFF. The J gene is TRBJ2-1, the V gene TRBV28, with a weak D call TRBD1 (6 bases). Trimming cost V 7 bases and J 0 bases, with 10 bases left between them. Germline V gives CDR1 MDHEN, CDR2 SYDVKM. The CDR3 totals 14 residues. Full variable domain (missing parts from reference TRBV28 and TRBJ2-1): DVKVTQSSRYLVKRTGEKVFLECVQDMDHENMFWYRQDPGLGLRLIYFSYDVKMKEKGDIPEGYSVSREKKERFSLILESASTNQTSMYLCASTQGLSYNEQFFGPGTRLTVL.

This clonotype was observed many times. The chain recombines TRBV29-1 with TRBJ2-7; 7 bases map to TRBD1. From germline, CDR1 is SQVTM and CDR2 ANQGSEA. This CDR3 has 11 amino acids. J gave up 6 bases and V 7 bases, and 6 bases lay outside the gene matches. The CDR3 sequence: CSAVRQGEQYF. DNA for the CDR3: TGCAGCGCCGTCCGACAGGGCGAGCAGTACTTC.

This clonotype was counted between two and nine times. DNA for the CDR3: TGTGCCACCAGTGATACCTCCCGGGGAGCTTACACCGGGGAGCTGTTTTTT. This gives the protein CATSDTSRGAYTGELFF. The chain couples TRBV24-1 to TRBJ2-2, with D possibly TRBD2 on 5 matching bases. Germline values: CDR1 KGHDR, CDR2 SFDVKD. Trimming pared 3 bases from V and 3 bases from J, leaving 16 bases between. This CDR3 is 17 amino acids long.

This clonotype was detected only a few times. The rearrangement joins TRBV13 to TRBJ2-4, with 9 bases fitting TRBD2. The CDR3 is 17 amino acids. CDR1 and CDR2 from the germline V gene are PRHDT and FYEKMQ (reference sequence). V lost 1 base to trimming and J lost 6 bases; unmatched junction nucleotides: 10. This CDR3 is CASSLASGGPGGNIQYF. CDR3 nucleotide sequence: TGTGCCAGCAGCTTAGCCAGCGGGGGGCCCGGGGGAAACATTCAGTACTTC.

There are a few counts of this clonotype. The chain joins TRBV15 to TRBJ1-4; unclear D gene. Trimming stripped 3 bases from V and 4 bases from J, with 12 bases between. This CDR3 has 15 residues. Germline CDR1 is LNHNV and CDR2 is YYDKDF (reference sequence). The CDR3 is CATSRNSYSNEKLFF. CDR3 DNA: TGTGCCACCAGCAGGAACAGTTACAGTAATGAAAAACTGTTTTTT. Filled out from reference TRBV15 and TRBJ1-4, the complete variable domain reads DAMVIQNPRYQVTQFGKPVTLSCSQTLNHNVMYWYQQKSSQAPKLLFHYYDKDFNNEADTPDNFQSRRPNTSFCFLDIRSPGLGDTAMYLCATSRNSYSNEKLFFGSGTQLSVL.

The sample holds a few counts of this clonotype. The chain employs TRBV20-1 and TRBJ2-5, with D tentatively TRBD1 or TRBD2 (5 bases each). In germline, CDR1 is DFQATT, CDR2 SNEGSKA (reference sequence). This CDR3 contains 12 residues. Deletions cut 1 base from V and 5 bases from J, with 8 bases between. This CDR3 is CSARGGLETQYF. The CDR3 region has the DNA TGCAGTGCTAGAGGGGGGTTGGAGACCCAGTACTTC.

This clonotype was picked up a small number of times. The chain employs TRBV9 and TRBJ2-1; D possibly matches TRBD1 or TRBD2 (5 bases each). Deletions cut 3 bases from V and 6 bases from J, with 19 bases between. Germline V CDR1 and CDR2: SGDLS, YYNGEE. The CDR3 covers 16 residues. The CDR3 loop is CASSESTDRGRNEQFF. In DNA, the CDR3 is TGTGCCAGCAGCGAGAGCACCGACCGGGGACGCAATGAGCAGTTCTTC.

The CDR3 loop reads CASSNRDLIGETQYF. The CDR3 nucleotides read TGTGCCAGCAGTAACAGGGACCTGATAGGAGAGACCCAGTACTTC. The J gene is TRBJ2-5, the V gene TRBV12-3 or TRBV12-4; TRBD1 might be the D (6 bases). The V end was cut by 5 bases, the J end by 4 bases, with 17 bases between. The CDR3 loop spans 15 amino acids.

The rearrangement links TRBV15 to TRBJ2-1; TRBD1 aligns across 11 bases. Trimming removed 5 bases from V and 4 bases from J; junction bases left unmatched: 4. Germline V gene lookup returns CDR1 LNHNV and CDR2 YYDKDF (reference sequence). This CDR3 is 15 amino acids long. CDR3 DNA: TGTGCCACCAGCGAGGACAGGGGGCCTTACAATGAGCAGTTCTTC. The encoded protein is CATSEDRGPYNEQFF.

This clonotype has at least ten counts. J is TRBJ2-3 and V is TRBV3-1; possible D gene TRBD2, 5 bases. The CDR3 length is 14 residues. From germline, CDR1 is LGHDT and CDR2 YNNKEL (reference sequence). Deletions cut 2 bases from V and 6 bases from J, with 12 bases between. The CDR3 spells CASSQWERVDTQYF. CDR3 DNA sequence: TGTGCCAGCAGCCAATGGGAGAGAGTTGATACGCAGTATTTT.

This clonotype was observed a few times. The CDR3 loop reads CASAVTGGYADTQYF. In DNA, the CDR3 is TGTGCCAGCGCCGTCACAGGGGGTTATGCAGATACGCAGTATTTT. The chain uses TRBV7-9 and TRBJ2-3; 8 bases line up with TRBD1. There are 15 residues in the CDR3. Trimming at V came to 8 bases and at J to 4 bases, leaving 11 bases not matched to a gene. Germline values: CDR1 SEHNR, CDR2 FQNEAQ (reference sequence). The whole variable domain, remainder taken from reference TRBV7-9 and TRBJ2-3, is DTGVSQNPRHKITKRGQNVTFRCDPISEHNRLYWYRQTLGQGPEFLTYFQNEAQLEKSRLLSDRFSAERPKGSFSTLEIQRTEQGDSAMYLCASAVTGGYADTQYFGPGTRLTVL.

The chain has TRBV9 and TRBJ2-7, with 11 nucleotides matching TRBD1. The CDR3 has 15 residues. V dropped 3 bases and J dropped 4; count of bases not matched to a gene: 6. Per the germline V gene, CDR1 is SGDLS and CDR2 is YYNGEE. The CDR3 loop reads CASSGGQGEGYEQYF. DNA for the CDR3: TGTGCCAGCAGCGGGGGACAGGGGGAAGGATACGAGCAGTACTTC.

The V and J genes are TRBV5-1 and TRBJ2-7; D is unclear. The CDR3 is 13 residues long. Germline CDR1 and CDR2: SGHRS and YFSETQ. With 1 base removed from V and 2 bases from J, the gap between germline ends came to 7 bases. The chain's CDR3 is CASSLTETYEQYF. CDR3 bases: TGCGCCAGCAGCTTGACTGAAACCTACGAGCAGTACTTC.

The chain links TRBV12-3 or TRBV12-4 to TRBJ2-1; D is ambiguous. Trimming pared 5 bases from V and 8 bases from J, leaving 10 bases between. The CDR3 has 12 amino acids. CDR3 nucleotide sequence: TGTGCCAGCAGTGAAAGGTTTCATGAGCAGTTCTTC. It encodes CASSERFHEQFF.